This TCR beta chain was recovered during a study of T cells in Graves' hyperthyroidism and ophthalmopathy. Amplification of TCR beta CDR3 regions used RNA as the template. TCR CDR3 regions were first amplified by RT-PCR with HTBI primers. TCRdb passed the multiplex PCR reads through MiXCR, listing each CDR3 protein once. Among hundreds of thousands of distinct CDR3 sequences listed, 12% to 15% were seen once. Germline V gene lookup returns CDR1 MNHEY and CDR2 SMNVEV (reference sequence). This CDR3 has 13 amino acids. Whole-study results and caveats: The model made its ophthalmopathy prediction, and onset followed a median around 6.9 months later.

Graves' hyperthyroidism without ophthalmopathy progression within 18 months was termed stable. In patients aged 18 to 65, hyperthyroidism was newly diagnosed, with duration under 2 months. Lactation, pregnancy, other autoimmune disease or uncontrolled infection excluded patients. Note on this clonotype: Its antigen is currently unknown. At one boundary the junction diverges from the germline segment, which might be a read error.

V gene TRBV27 combines with J gene TRBJ2-3; D is undetermined. The TCR originated in a woman aged 35 to 49 with Graves' hyperthyroidism. The source material was blood. CDR3 bases: TGTGTCAGCAGTTATCGGAGTGCAGATACGCAGTATTTT. Its translation is CVSSYRSADTQYF.